At least ten counts were recorded for the clone carrying this TCR beta chain. No antigen is known for it. The CDR3 consists of 13 residues. The V gene's germline CDR1 is LGHNA and CDR2 YNFKEQ. Trimming pared 3 bases from V and 4 bases from J, leaving 9 bases between. This specimen comes from a study of identical twins. Study-wide results and caveats: Twin pairs' shared out-of-frame alpha sequences were enriched in low generation probability. Instead of following the same donors, the conclusions were based on cross-sectional statistical analysis. While abundant cord blood beta clonotypes carried fewer insertions, memory repertoires showed no such pattern.

TCRdb called the 5' RACE reads again in MiXCR, with one record for every CDR3 protein. The sample lists hundreds of thousands of distinct CDR3 sequences; roughly 8.6% were seen once. These same data were also listed under a study on yellow fever vaccine responses in identical twins.

V is TRBV4-2 and J is TRBJ1-1; the D gene is possibly TRBD1 (5 bases). This clonotype was sampled from a woman aged 18-29 years in good health. Sequencing used memory (CD45RO+) T cells sorted from blood. CDR3 coding DNA: TGTGCCAGCAGCCAGGGGGGGAGCACTGAAGCTTTCTTT. This sequence encodes CASSQGGSTEAFF.